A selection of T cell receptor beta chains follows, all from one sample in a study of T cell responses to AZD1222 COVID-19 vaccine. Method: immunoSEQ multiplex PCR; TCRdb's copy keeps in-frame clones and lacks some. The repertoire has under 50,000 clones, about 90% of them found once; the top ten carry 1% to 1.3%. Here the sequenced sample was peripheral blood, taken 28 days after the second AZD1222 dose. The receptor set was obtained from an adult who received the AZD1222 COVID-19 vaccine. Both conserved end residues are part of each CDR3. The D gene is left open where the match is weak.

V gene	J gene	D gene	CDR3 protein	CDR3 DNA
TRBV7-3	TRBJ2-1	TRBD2	CASSRLAGDNEQFF	TGTGCCAGCAGCCGACTAGCCGGGGACAATGAGCAGTTCTTC
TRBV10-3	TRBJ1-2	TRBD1	CAIGRDRVPANYGYTF	TGTGCCATCGGGCGGGACAGGGTGCCCGCTAACTATGGCTACACCTTC
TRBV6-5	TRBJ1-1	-	CASGKNTEAFF	TGTGCCAGCGGCAAGAACACTGAAGCTTTCTTT
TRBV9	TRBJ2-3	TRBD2	CASSTRLAGGDTQYF	TGTGCCAGCAGCACCAGACTAGCGGGAGGAGATACGCAGTATTTT
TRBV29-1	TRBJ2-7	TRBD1	CSVRDSYEQYF	TGCAGCGTCAGGGACAGCTACGAGCAGTACTTC
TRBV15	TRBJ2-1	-	CATIPDRTSYNEQFF	TGTGCCACCATTCCCGACAGAACCTCCTACAATGAGCAGTTCTTC
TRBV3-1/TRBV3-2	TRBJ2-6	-	CASSQEQGFSGANVLTF	TGTGCCAGCAGCCAAGAACAAGGTTTCTCTGGGGCCAACGTCCTGACTTTC
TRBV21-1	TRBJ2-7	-	CASSKDGVGASYEQYF	TGTGCCAGCAGCAAAGACGGGGTGGGTGCCTCCTACGAGCAGTACTTC
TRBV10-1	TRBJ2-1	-	CASSEGLGVGEQFF	TGCGCCAGCAGTGAGGGTTTAGGGGTCGGTGAGCAGTTCTTC
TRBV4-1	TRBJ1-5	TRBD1	CASSQDRTGPQPQHF	TGCGCCAGCAGCCAAGATAGGACAGGTCCTCAGCCCCAGCATTTT
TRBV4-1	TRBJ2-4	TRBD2	CASSQPAGTSGTKNIQYF	TGCGCCAGCAGCCAACCGGCCGGGACTAGCGGGACCAAAAACATTCAGTACTTC
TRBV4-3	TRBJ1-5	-	CASSLSGNQPQHF	TGCGCCAGCAGCCTCTCAGGCAATCAGCCCCAGCATTTT
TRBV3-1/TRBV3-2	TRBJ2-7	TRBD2	CASSHSSGATSYEQYF	TGTGCCAGCAGCCATTCTAGCGGGGCTACCTCCTACGAGCAGTACTTC
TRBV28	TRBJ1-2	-	CASSSAPDYGYTF	TGTGCCAGCAGTTCAGCCCCCGACTATGGCTACACCTTC